A single sample is the source of the 14 T cell receptor beta chains below, sequenced in a study of blood T cell repertoires in COVID-19. This table comes from immunoSEQ multiplex PCR, and its TCRdb copy is limited to in-frame clones, with some not included. The sample lists over 450,000 clones, about 89% occurring once. Material: peripheral blood. The receptors stem from a woman in her fifties or sixties with COVID-19, enrolled during active disease.

The rearrangement links TRBV19 to TRBJ1-1; D is uncertain. The length of the CDR3 is 14 residues. Per the germline V gene, CDR1 is LNHDA and CDR2 is SQIVND (reference sequence). Trimming left V 2 bases short and J 5 bases short, with 12 bases between. The DNA of the CDR3 is TGTGCCAGTAGTATAACCCGGGGTGGGACTGAAGCTTTCTTT. This encodes CASSITRGGTEAFF.

The CDR3 here is CASISGQGAGEQYF. Here the CDR3 DNA reads TGTGCCAGCATCTCGGGACAGGGGGCAGGCGAGCAGTACTTC. The V and J genes are TRBV21-1 and TRBJ2-7; no check of the table's D call, TRBD1, against the DNA was made. TRBV21-1 is reported as a pseudogene. The CDR3 covers 14 residues.

The V gene is TRBV20-1, the J gene TRBJ1-1; D gene ambiguous. The CDR3 consists of 10 residues. V lost 0 bases, J lost 8 bases, and 4 bases lay in between. Germline V gene data show CDR1 as DFQATT and CDR2 as SNEGSKA (reference sequence). The CDR3 DNA reads TGCAGTGCTAGAGAGCAGGAAGCTTTCTTT. The encoded protein is CSAREQEAFF.

The chain uses TRBV30 and TRBJ2-2; D uncertain. Trimming cost V 3 bases and J 0 bases, with 8 bases left between them. The CDR3 has 14 residues. Germline lookup yields CDR1 GTSNPN and CDR2 SVGIG (reference sequence). CDR3 bases: TGTGCCTGGAGGTCTTCTTCGAACACCGGGGAGCTGTTTTTT. This translates into CAWRSSSNTGELFF.

The genes are TRBV7-2 and TRBJ1-5, with D possibly matching TRBD1 (5 bases). Germline CDR1 reads SGHTA; CDR2 reads FQGNSA. This CDR3 contains 16 residues. The V end was cut by 5 bases, the J end by 2 bases, with 16 bases between. Here the CDR3 reads CASSPHSGSGNQPQHF. In DNA, the CDR3 is TGTGCCAGCAGCCCCCACTCAGGGTCGGGCAATCAGCCCCAGCATTTT. Full variable domain (rest looked up from reference TRBV7-2 and TRBJ1-5): GAGVSQSPSNKVTEKGKDVELRCDPISGHTALYWYRQSLGQGLEFLIYFQGNSAPDKSGLPSDRFSAERTGGSVSTLTIQRTQQEDSAVYLCASSPHSGSGNQPQHFGDGTRLSIL.

The rearrangement uses TRBV5-1 and TRBJ1-1, with 7 bases that match TRBD1. The CDR3 has 13 residues. Germline V CDR1 and CDR2: SGHRS, YFSETQ. The V segment lost 3 bases and the J segment 8 bases; nucleotides outside the gene matches: 7. The CDR3 nucleotides are TGCGCCAGCAGCTGGGGGACAGACCCAGAAGCTTTCTTT. Its translation is CASSWGTDPEAFF.

V usage is TRBV5-1 and J usage is TRBJ1-4; TRBD1 is a possible D gene (5 bases). The V gene lost 2 bases and the J gene lost 3 bases, with 11 bases spanning the gap. This CDR3 contains 15 residues. Germline CDR1 reads SGHRS; CDR2 reads YFSETQ. Written as DNA, the CDR3 is TGCGCCAGCAGCTTAGGAGGGGCCCCTAATGAAAAACTGTTTTTT. It yields the protein CASSLGGAPNEKLFF.

The CDR3 DNA follows: TGTGCCAGCAGCGGTCGCGGGGGGCGTAGCACAGATACGCAGTATTTT. Protein sequence: CASSGRGGRSTDTQYF. The V and J genes are TRBV7-6 and TRBJ2-3; 8 positions match TRBD2. CDR1 is SGHVS and CDR2 is FNYEAQ in the germline V gene. The V segment lost 5 bases and the J segment 0 bases; nucleotides outside the gene matches: 7. The CDR3 spans 16 residues.

V usage is TRBV7-2 and J usage is TRBJ2-2; D possibly corresponds to TRBD1 (6 bases). V was pared by 3 bases and J by 5 bases, with 10 bases between. The germline CDR1 and CDR2 sequences are SGHTA and FQGNSA. The CDR3 spans 14 residues. The CDR3 region has the DNA TGTGCCAGCAGCTTGAACAGGGTAACCGGGGAGCTGTTTTTT. This codes for CASSLNRVTGELFF.

V is TRBV7-8 and J is TRBJ1-1; D not certain. The CDR3 extends over 16 amino acids. Per the germline V gene, CDR1 is SGHVS and CDR2 is FQNEAQ. Trimming pared 3 bases from V and 3 bases from J, leaving 17 bases between. The CDR3 loop reads CASSFDTLVRDTEAFF. DNA for the CDR3: TGTGCCAGCAGCTTTGACACCCTGGTAAGAGACACTGAAGCTTTCTTT. Together with reference TRBV7-8 and TRBJ1-1, the CDR3 gives the full variable domain: GAGVSQSPRYKVAKRGQDVALRCDPISGHVSLFWYQQALGQGPEFLTYFQNEAQLDKSGLPSDRFFAERPEGSVSTLKIQRTQQEDSAVYLCASSFDTLVRDTEAFFGQGTRLTVV.

Note on this clone: A read error may account for a junction end that differs from germline. Other DNA sequences in this sample translate to the same CDR3. The gene calls are TRBV24-1 and TRBJ2-1, with 13 nucleotides matching TRBD2. From germline, CDR1 is KGHDR and CDR2 SFDVKD. The CDR3 totals 17 residues. The CDR3 region has the DNA TGTGCCACCAGTGATGGGACTAGCGGGACGACCTACAATGAACAGTTCTTC. This translates into CATSDGTSGTTYNEQFF.

This sequence joins TRBV3-1 (or the pseudogene TRBV3-2) and TRBJ1-3; TRBD1 might be the D (6 bases). This CDR3 has 16 amino acids. The V and J ends lost 8 bases and 0 bases respectively, with 17 bases between them. Germline CDR1 reads LGHDT; CDR2 reads YNNKEL (reference sequence). CDR3 loop: CASLGPDRISGNTIYF. The CDR3 nucleotides are TGTGCCAGCCTTGGTCCGGACAGAATCTCTGGAAACACCATATATTTT.

The chain joins TRBV6-5 to TRBJ2-1; D uncertain. The V end was cut by 7 bases, the J end by 8 bases, with 15 bases between. The length of the CDR3 is 13 residues. The germline V gene encodes CDR1 MNHEY and CDR2 SVGAGI. CDR3 nucleotide sequence: TGTGCCAGCAAATCCTTTCTCGAGGATGAGCAGTTCTTC. As protein: CASKSFLEDEQFF.

This chain uses TRBV27 with TRBJ2-1, with 12 bases fitting TRBD2. The CDR3 has 13 residues. Germline CDR1 and CDR2: MNHEY and SMNVEV (reference sequence). With V trimmed by 7 bases and J by 7 bases, 2 bases remained unmatched. The chain's CDR3 is CASKTSGGNEQFF. In DNA, the CDR3 is TGTGCCAGCAAGACTAGCGGGGGTAATGAGCAGTTCTTC.